These T cell receptor beta chains were read from a single sample in a study of Ad26.COV2.S vaccination and SARS-CoV-2 variants. Clones were sequenced by immunoSEQ multiplex PCR, and TCRdb holds only the in-frame ones, with some missing. This table holds about 180,000 clones, around 90% found once. This material consisted of peripheral blood, taken after recovery from COVID-19. Receptors originate from a human donor who had recovered from COVID-19. Both conserved end residues are part of each CDR3. Fields, in order: clone size, V gene, J gene, D gene, CDR3 DNA, CDR3 protein. D genes are given only for firm matches. Not all rows give a size; the values are once, few, many and, for expanded clones, a class.

.	TRBV21-1	TRBJ1-5	.	TGTGCCAGCAGCAAATCCACAGGGGACGGCAATCAGCCCCAGCATTTT	CASSKSTGDGNQPQHF
.	TRBV10-3	TRBJ2-7	TRBD2	TGTGCCATTAAGGCTAGCGGGGGGTACGAGCAGTACTTC	CAIKASGGYEQYF
.	TRBV25-1	TRBJ2-3	.	TGTGCCAGCAGTGGGTTAAACGTGGGACTTCCAAGAGGAGATACGCAGTATTTT	CASSGLNVGLPRGDTQYF
.	TRBV18	TRBJ1-3	.	TGTGCCAGCTCACCAGACCCAAACACCATATATTTT	CASSPDPNTIYF
.	TRBV5-5	TRBJ2-7	.	TGTGCCAGCAGCCGCCAAGGGGGATCCTACGAGCAGTACTTC	CASSRQGGSYEQYF
.	TRBV5-6	TRBJ2-3	TRBD1	TGTGCCAGCAGCCCTACTAGGGACAGGGTAGGCACAGATACGCAGTATTTT	CASSPTRDRVGTDTQYF
.	TRBV7-8	TRBJ2-7	TRBD2	TGTGCCAGCAGTTCCGTCCTAGCGGGGCTCGACTACGAGCAGTACTTC	CASSSVLAGLDYEQYF
.	TRBV7-3	TRBJ2-7	.	TGTGCCAGCCGGAACAGGCCCGAAGGCGAGCAGTACTTC	CASRNRPEGEQYF
once	TRBV6-5	TRBJ1-2	.	TGTGCCAGCCGGGAACTCCAGGGTGGCTATGGCTACACCTTC	CASRELQGGYGYTF
few	TRBV7-7	TRBJ2-5	.	TGTGCCAGCAGCTTAGGGGATCCGGCAGAGACCCAGTACTTC	CASSLGDPAETQYF
.	TRBV2	TRBJ2-3	TRBD2	TGTGCCAGCAGGATCGGACCTAGCGGGGCAGATACGCAGTATTTT	CASRIGPSGADTQYF